Below are 21 T cell receptor beta chains sequenced from a single sample in a study of T cell responses to AZD1222 COVID-19 vaccine. Some clones are missing from TCRdb's copy, which holds only in-frame ones; the method was immunoSEQ multiplex PCR. The data hold approximately 100,000 clones, with 80% to 90% observed a single time. The sequencing here drew on peripheral blood, taken on day 0 of AZD1222 vaccination. The origin of the receptors is an adult in good health.

V gene TRBV28 combines with J gene TRBJ2-2; D assignment may be TRBD1 or TRBD2 (5 bases each). Germline-derived CDR1 and CDR2 are MDHEN and SYDVKM. The CDR3 sequence is 14 residues long. V was shortened by 2 bases and J by 5 bases, with 9 bases between the two germline ends. The CDR3 DNA follows: TGTGCCAGCAGTTTAGGGGGAAGAACCGGGGAGCTGTTTTTT. It translates to CASSLGGRTGELFF. Based on the CDR3 plus reference TRBV28 and TRBJ2-2, the full variable domain is DVKVTQSSRYLVKRTGEKVFLECVQDMDHENMFWYRQDPGLGLRLIYFSYDVKMKEKGDIPEGYSVSREKKERFSLILESASTNQTSMYLCASSLGGRTGELFFGEGSRLTVL.

The count of this clone is one. The gene calls are TRBV5-1 and TRBJ1-2; D remains ambiguous. Trimming removed 5 bases from V and 4 bases from J, with 9 bases in between. Germline CDR1 is SGHRS and CDR2 is YFSETQ. The CDR3 sequence is 12 residues long. CDR3 in amino acids: CASSPSSYGYTF. CDR3 nucleotides: TGCGCCAGCAGTCCCAGTTCCTATGGCTACACCTTC.

The chain combines TRBV6-1 with TRBJ2-5, with 7 bases identical to TRBD1. The CDR3 runs to 16 residues. Looked up from germline, CDR1 is MNHNS and CDR2 is SASEGT. J was trimmed by 2 bases and V by 3 bases; bases with no gene match: 9. Here the CDR3 DNA reads TGTGCCAGCAGTGACCTCACAGGGGTCCCACAAGAGACCCAGTACTTC. Amino acids: CASSDLTGVPQETQYF.

The J gene is TRBJ1-5, the V gene TRBV7-2, with a tentative D call TRBD1 (6 bases). The V gene's germline CDR1 is SGHTA and CDR2 FQGNSA. V shed 5 bases and J shed 4 bases, with 12 bases lying between them. The CDR3 is 14 amino acids. The CDR3 is CASSPQGRNQPQHF. The CDR3 region has the DNA TGTGCCAGCAGCCCACAGGGTAGGAATCAGCCCCAGCATTTT.

This chain links TRBV29-1 with TRBJ1-1; 9 nucleotides agree with TRBD1. J was trimmed by 5 bases and V by 7 bases; bases with no gene match: 8. The CDR3 runs to 13 residues. Germline CDR1 reads SQVTM; CDR2 reads ANQGSEA. CDR3: CSAKDRGRTEAFF. CDR3 sequence (DNA): TGCAGCGCAAAGGACAGGGGAAGGACTGAAGCTTTCTTT. Full variable domain (remainder filled in from reference TRBV29-1 and TRBJ1-1): SAVISQKPSRDICQRGTSLTIQCQVDSQVTMMFWYRQQPGQSLTLIATANQGSEATYESGFVIDKFPISRPNLTFSTLTVSNMSPEDSSIYLCSAKDRGRTEAFFGQGTRLTVV.

This clone was found once. This CDR3 reads CASTQGYYEQYF. CDR3 DNA sequence: TGTGCCAGCACTCAGGGGTACTACGAGCAGTACTTC. V is TRBV28 and J is TRBJ2-7; D might be TRBD1 (6 bases). The CDR3 contains 12 residues. The germline V and J ends were trimmed by 7 bases and 3 bases, with 10 bases remaining between them. CDR1 and CDR2 from the germline V gene are MDHEN and SYDVKM.

V usage is TRBV6-4 and J usage is TRBJ2-3; 7 nucleotides line up with TRBD2. The CDR3 totals 16 residues. Unmatched junction bases numbered 6, after V lost 2 bases and J lost 1 base. Germline V gene sequence: CDR1 MRHNA, CDR2 SNTAGT. CDR3 sequence (DNA): TGTGCCAGCAGTGACCCCAAGCGGGGACGCACAGATACGCAGTATTTT. It codes for CASSDPKRGRTDTQYF.

The chain uses TRBV18 and TRBJ1-4; D unclear. Trimming took off 4 bases at V and 7 bases at J, with 10 bases between the two ends. The V gene's germline CDR1 is KGHSH and CDR2 LQKENI. This CDR3 comprises 13 residues. CDR3 residues: CASSLELAEKLFF. CDR3 in DNA: TGTGCCAGCTCACTCGAATTGGCTGAAAAACTGTTTTTT.

This clone was seen a handful of times. The J gene is TRBJ1-6, the V gene TRBV19; D unresolved. The CDR3 runs to 12 residues. Germline CDR1 and CDR2: LNHDA and SQIVND (reference sequence). Deletions cut 4 bases from V and 8 bases from J, with 6 bases between. CDR3 sequence reads: CASSTADSPLHF. As DNA, the CDR3 is TGTGCCAGTAGTACCGCCGATTCACCCCTCCACTTT.

This clone was seen a few times. This rearrangement joins TRBV11-2 to TRBJ2-6; no clear D gene. V shed 1 base and J shed 2 bases, with 0 bases lying between them. This CDR3 contains 13 residues. Per the germline V gene, CDR1 is SGHAT and CDR2 is FQNNGV. CDR3 amino acids: CASSLAGANVLTF. In DNA, the CDR3 is TGTGCCAGCAGCTTAGCTGGGGCCAACGTCCTGACTTTC.

This clone was seen a handful of times. The rearrangement joins TRBV6-2 or TRBV6-3 to TRBJ2-7; TRBD2 aligns across 8 bases. After removal of 5 bases from V and 3 bases from J, the junction contained 9 bases not matched to a gene. The germline gives CDR1 MNHEY, CDR2 SVGEGT. This CDR3 region has 15 residues. CDR3 in amino acids: CASSTRGGPIYEQYF. The CDR3 nucleotides are TGTGCCAGCAGTACCCGCGGGGGGCCCATCTACGAGCAGTACTTC.

The chain recombines TRBV19 with TRBJ2-7; a weak D match, TRBD1 (5 bases). The V end was cut by 1 base, the J end by 3 bases, with 13 bases between. The germline gives CDR1 LNHDA, CDR2 SQIVND (reference sequence). The CDR3 contains 15 residues. CDR3 residues: CASSIVLQDLYEQYF. The CDR3 region has the DNA TGTGCCAGTAGTATAGTCTTACAGGATCTCTACGAGCAGTACTTC.

The chain links TRBV21-1 to TRBJ2-1; TRBD2, the table's D call, lacks a check against the DNA. TRBV21-1 is designated a pseudogene. CDR3 length equals 15 residues. CDR3 sequence reads: CASSLHRCLCDEQFF. The CDR3 DNA sequence: TGTGCCAGCAGCCTCCACCGGTGCCTCTGCGATGAGCAGTTCTTC.

A single count supports this clone. The rearrangement links TRBV19 to TRBJ1-5; tentative D call: TRBD1 (5 bases). The V gene's germline CDR1 is LNHDA and CDR2 SQIVND (reference sequence). Trimming shortened V by 7 bases and J by 3 bases, and 19 bases separated the two germline ends. The CDR3 spans 16 residues. The CDR3 sequence is CASITRGGSFNQPQHF. CDR3 coding DNA: TGTGCCAGTATTACCCGGGGGGGTTCTTTCAATCAGCCCCAGCATTTT.

CDR3 residues: CAWRSDRGPQPQHF. The CDR3 DNA is TGTGCCTGGAGATCGGACAGAGGCCCTCAGCCCCAGCATTTT. This chain uses TRBV30 with TRBJ1-5, with D perhaps matching TRBD1 (6 bases). CDR1 is GTSNPN and CDR2 is SVGIG in the germline V gene (reference sequence). The CDR3 totals 14 residues. With 3 bases removed from V and 6 bases from J, the gap between germline ends came to 15 bases.

V gene TRBV19 combines with J gene TRBJ1-1; D perhaps matches TRBD1 (6 bases). V gave up 7 bases and J gave up 11 bases, with 17 bases separating them. The CDR3 runs to 12 residues. Germline-derived CDR1 and CDR2 are LNHDA and SQIVND (reference sequence). CDR3 nucleotide sequence: TGTGCCAGTATGGGCAGGGGTCTGTGGGCTTTCTTT. This sequence encodes CASMGRGLWAFF. Together with reference TRBV19 and TRBJ1-1, the CDR3 gives the full variable domain: DGGITQSPKYLFRKEGQNVTLSCEQNLNHDAMYWYRQDPGQGLRLIYYSQIVNDFQKGDIAEGYSVSREKKESFPLTVTSAQKNPTAFYLCASMGRGLWAFFGQGTRLTVV.

A word on this clone: The junction departs from the called germline gene at one end, perhaps through a read error. This rearrangement joins TRBV6-5 to TRBJ2-7, with a possible D match to TRBD2 (5 bases). The CDR3 spans 13 residues. Germline lookup yields CDR1 MNHEY and CDR2 SVGAGI. CDR3 in amino acids: CASSYSDSGEQYF. For the CDR3, the DNA is TGTGCCAGCAGCTACTCCGACTCGGGGGAGCAGTACTTC.

The gene calls are TRBV18 and TRBJ1-1, with 7 bases identical to TRBD1. CDR3 size: 15 residues. V shed 4 bases, J shed 0 bases, and the junction held 5 bases outside the gene matches. Looked up from germline, CDR1 is KGHSH and CDR2 is LQKENI. The CDR3 region is CASSLTQGLNTEAFF. In DNA form, the CDR3 reads TGTGCCAGCTCACTTACACAGGGGTTGAACACTGAAGCTTTCTTT.

CDR3 amino acids: CASSLRKQGRLSPLHF. The CDR3 DNA is TGTGCCAGCAGTCTCCGCAAACAGGGGCGCCTTTCACCCCTCCACTTT. The chain is built from TRBV27 and TRBJ1-6, with TRBD1 identical over 7 bases. In germline, CDR1 is MNHEY, CDR2 SMNVEV (reference sequence). V lost 5 bases, J lost 9 bases, and 13 bases stayed unmatched. The CDR3 runs 16 residues.

The V call is TRBV7-9, the J call TRBJ1-1; D perhaps matches TRBD1 (5 bases). CDR1 is SEHNR, CDR2 FQNEAQ, per germline (reference sequence). This CDR3 contains 14 residues. With 5 bases removed from V and 4 bases from J, the gap between germline ends came to 14 bases. The CDR3 sequence is CASSVQGRGTEAFF. The CDR3 nucleotides are TGTGCCAGCAGCGTCCAGGGACGTGGCACTGAAGCTTTCTTT.

This chain links TRBV5-8 with TRBJ1-2; 8 positions match TRBD1. CDR3 length equals 14 residues. The germline CDR1 and CDR2 sequences are SGHTS and YDEGEE. The V and J ends lost 4 bases and 6 bases, in that order; junction bases with no gene match: 8. CDR3 residues: CASSPRQGSDGYTF. As DNA, the CDR3 is TGTGCCAGCAGCCCCCGACAGGGGAGTGATGGCTACACCTTC.